This TCR beta chain was documented in a study of blood T cell repertoires in COVID-19. Seattle enrolled patients during active infection and tracked them longitudinally. The V end lost 5 bases, the J end lost 1 base, and 8 bases lay between the germline ends. Germline V CDR1 and CDR2: SQVTM, ANQGSEA. The CDR3 covers 12 residues. The table came from immunoSEQ multiplex PCR; TCRdb's copy has only in-frame clones and leaves some out. The sample holds around 150,000 clones, more than 75% seen once. The TCR originated in a woman aged 55-69 years with COVID-19, enrolled during active disease. Source material: peripheral blood. This chain links TRBV29-1 with TRBJ1-1; D call uncertain. In DNA form, the CDR3 reads TGCAGCGTTACAGAAGGGAACACTGAAGCTTTCTTT. Translating it yields CSVTEGNTEAFF.